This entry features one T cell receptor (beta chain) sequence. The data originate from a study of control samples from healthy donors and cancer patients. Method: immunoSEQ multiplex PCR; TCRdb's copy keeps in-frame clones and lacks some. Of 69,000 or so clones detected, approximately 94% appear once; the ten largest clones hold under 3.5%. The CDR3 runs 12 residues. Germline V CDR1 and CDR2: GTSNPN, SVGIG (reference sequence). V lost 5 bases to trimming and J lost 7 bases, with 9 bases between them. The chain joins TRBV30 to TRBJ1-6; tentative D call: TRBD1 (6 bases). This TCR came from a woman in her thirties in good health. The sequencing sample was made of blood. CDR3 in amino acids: CAWGTGNSPLHF. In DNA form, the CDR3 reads TGTGCCTGGGGAACAGGGAATTCACCCCTCCACTTT.